The 26 T cell receptor beta chains below were found in one sample sequenced in a study of blood T cell repertoires in COVID-19. Profiling relied on immunoSEQ multiplex PCR, and the TCRdb table lists in-frame clones only, not all of them. The data show around 64,000 clones, around nine tenths seen once. The sample was peripheral blood. These receptors were collected from a woman older than 75 with acute or convalescent COVID-19.

The chain recombines TRBV27 with TRBJ1-4; D unclear. This CDR3 comprises 14 residues. V was clipped by 0 bases and J by 6 bases, with 8 bases between them. CDR1 and CDR2 from the germline V gene are MNHEY and SMNVEV (reference sequence). DNA of the CDR3: TGTGCCAGCAGTTTATCCCGGAGGGATGAAAAACTGTTTTTT. It specifies CASSLSRRDEKLFF.

This chain connects TRBV28 to TRBJ2-5, with TRBD1 matching 11 bases. The junction had 12 bases not matched to a gene; V was cut back by 7 bases and J by 2 bases. The V gene's germline CDR1 is MDHEN and CDR2 SYDVKM. CDR3 length: 17 amino acids. DNA of the CDR3: TGTGCCAGCACCCAACTTGCCGGGACAGGGGGACAAGAGACCCAGTACTTC. It encodes CASTQLAGTGGQETQYF.

J is TRBJ2-7 and V is TRBV5-4, with 9 bases that match TRBD2. With V trimmed by 5 bases and J by 6 bases, 9 bases remained unmatched. This CDR3 region has 14 residues. From germline, CDR1 is SGHNT and CDR2 YYREEE (reference sequence). DNA of the CDR3: TGTGCCAGCAGTCGGAGCGGGGGGAGTTTCGAGCAGTACTTC. Residues: CASSRSGGSFEQYF.

The chain links TRBV5-1 to TRBJ2-7, with TRBD2 matching 8 bases. Germline V CDR1 and CDR2: SGHRS, YFSETQ. This CDR3 spans 17 amino acids. After removal of 4 bases from V and 3 bases from J, the junction contained 15 bases not matched to a gene. The CDR3 sequence: CASSLRSPGLERYEQYF. The CDR3 DNA is TGCGCCAGCAGCCTAAGAAGTCCGGGACTAGAACGCTACGAGCAGTACTTC.

The chain couples TRBV3-1 (or the pseudogene TRBV3-2) to TRBJ1-6; possible D gene TRBD1, 5 bases. The CDR3 extends over 13 amino acids. The germline V gene encodes CDR1 LGHDT and CDR2 YNNKEL (reference sequence). Trimming removed 4 bases at V and 8 bases at J, with 9 bases between. The CDR3 is CASSPTGDSPLHF. In nucleotides, the CDR3 is TGTGCCAGCAGCCCGACGGGGGATTCACCCCTCCACTTT.

The chain links TRBV5-1 to TRBJ2-1; 11 bases are shared with TRBD2. The germline CDR1 and CDR2 sequences are SGHRS and YFSETQ. The CDR3 runs 14 residues. V gave up 4 bases and J gave up 8 bases; unmatched junction bases: 5. The CDR3 nucleotides read TGCGCCAGCAGCCTAATGACTAGCGGGGATGAGCAGTTCTTC. Protein sequence: CASSLMTSGDEQFF.

V usage is TRBV5-1 and J usage is TRBJ2-3; no clear D gene. The CDR3 contains 14 residues. V was trimmed by 4 bases and J by 1 base, leaving 10 bases between them. Per germline, CDR1 SGHRS and CDR2 YFSETQ. The CDR3 here is CASSESGGTDTQYF. CDR3 nucleotide sequence: TGCGCCAGCAGCGAATCGGGTGGCACAGATACGCAGTATTTT.

V is TRBV5-1 and J is TRBJ2-3, with D hard to call. Trimming pared 4 bases from V and 5 bases from J, leaving 5 bases between. The length of the CDR3 is 11 residues. From germline, CDR1 is SGHRS and CDR2 YFSETQ. The DNA for the CDR3 is TGCGCCAGCAGCCTCAGAGATACGCAGTATTTT. Its translation: CASSLRDTQYF.

Here the CDR3 reads CASSLSGTNTGELFF. DNA of the CDR3: TGTGCCAGCAGCCTAAGCGGGACGAACACCGGGGAGCTGTTTTTT. This chain links TRBV6-5 with TRBJ2-2; 7 bases agree with TRBD2. This CDR3 region has 15 residues. V was clipped by 6 bases and J by 0 bases; unmatched bases: 4. Germline assignment: CDR1 MNHEY and CDR2 SVGAGI.

The table lists this clone with a count of one. The V and J genes are TRBV27 and TRBJ1-2; D is possibly TRBD1 (6 bases). V lost 5 bases to trimming and J lost 4 bases, with 14 bases between them. The CDR3 has 14 amino acids. The germline V gene has CDR1 MNHEY and CDR2 SMNVEV (reference sequence). The CDR3 nucleotides read TGTGCCAGCAGTCAGCGCAGGGGCCCCTATGGCTACACCTTC. It yields the protein CASSQRRGPYGYTF.

Notes on this clone: Other DNA sequences in this specimen translate into the identical CDR3. V is TRBV5-6 and J is TRBJ1-6; D is undetermined. The CDR3 has 13 residues. With 4 bases removed from V and 9 bases from J, the gap between germline ends came to 11 bases. In germline, CDR1 is SGHDT, CDR2 YYEEEE. CDR3 amino acids: CASSPLEGSPLHF. The DNA for the CDR3 is TGTGCCAGCAGCCCCTTGGAGGGTTCACCCCTCCACTTT.

This clone has just a few counts. The CDR3, as DNA: TGTGCCAGCAGCCCGGGACTCGGTGGTGGCTACACCTTC. Translation gives CASSPGLGGGYTF. The chain uses TRBV11-2 and TRBJ1-2; D may be TRBD1 (5 bases). The V end lost 5 bases, the J end lost 7 bases, and 14 bases lay between the germline ends. The germline CDR1 and CDR2 sequences are SGHAT and FQNNGV. The CDR3 totals 13 residues.

This clone has just one count. The chain couples TRBV5-4 to TRBJ2-2; D may be TRBD2 (6 bases). Germline CDR1 is SGHNT and CDR2 is YYREEE (reference sequence). The V and J ends lost 2 bases and 0 bases respectively, with 11 bases between them. The CDR3 runs 16 residues. The CDR3 coding sequence is TGTGCCAGCAGCTTACTTCCGGGGGCGAACACCGGGGAGCTGTTTTTT. Protein: CASSLLPGANTGELFF.

The rearrangement joins TRBV4-1 to TRBJ1-2; D perhaps matches TRBD1 (6 bases). The V end lost 2 bases, the J end lost 10 bases, and 11 bases lay between the germline ends. The CDR3 totals 12 residues. Germline V gene data show CDR1 as MGHRA and CDR2 as YSYEKL. The CDR3 region has the DNA TGCGCCAGCAGCCAATACCAGGGGCACTACACCTTC. It is translated as CASSQYQGHYTF.

This clone is a singleton in its sample. The V call is TRBV7-8, the J call TRBJ1-4; no definite D call. Trimming pared 4 bases from V and 7 bases from J, leaving 13 bases between. Per the germline V gene, CDR1 is SGHVS and CDR2 is FQNEAQ. The CDR3 consists of 14 residues. This CDR3 reads CASSSRAEGEKLFF. CDR3 in DNA: TGTGCCAGCAGCTCTAGGGCGGAGGGTGAAAAACTGTTTTTT.

This chain links TRBV7-2 with TRBJ2-3, with 8 bases fitting TRBD1. CDR1 is SGHTA and CDR2 is FQGNSA in the germline V gene. There are 15 residues in the CDR3. V was pared by 3 bases and J by 0 bases, with 2 bases of the junction left unmatched. The DNA for the CDR3 is TGTGCCAGCAGCTTCGACAGGGGTAGCACAGATACGCAGTATTTT. Protein: CASSFDRGSTDTQYF.

CDR3 sequence reads: CASSTRLKGNEQYF. In DNA, the CDR3 is TGTGCCAGCAGCACAAGACTAAAAGGGAACGAGCAGTACTTC. The rearrangement joins TRBV11-1 to TRBJ2-7, with D possibly TRBD2 on 5 matching bases. Trimming stripped 5 bases from V and 5 bases from J, with 16 bases between. Germline CDR1 SGHAT, CDR2 FQDESV (reference sequence). This CDR3 spans 14 amino acids.

The sample holds one count of this clone. The chain recombines TRBV5-6 with TRBJ1-1; weak D call: TRBD1 (6 bases). The germline gives CDR1 SGHDT, CDR2 YYEEEE. With 3 bases removed from V and 9 bases from J, the gap between germline ends came to 15 bases. The CDR3 has 13 amino acids. CDR3 nucleotide sequence: TGTGCCAGCAGCTCGGGGACCCAGGGGAAAGCTTTCTTT. It yields the protein CASSSGTQGKAFF.

This rearrangement joins TRBV6-5 to TRBJ2-7; maybe TRBD1 (6 bases). V lost 4 bases and J 6 bases, leaving 16 bases between the germline ends. Per germline, CDR1 MNHEY and CDR2 SVGAGI. The CDR3 contains 14 residues. For the CDR3, the DNA is TGTGCCAGCAGTTCCAGGACAGACCGGGGCGAGCAGTACTTC. Translated, it gives CASSSRTDRGEQYF.

This chain uses TRBV11-1 with TRBJ2-7; 11 bases map to TRBD1. With V trimmed by 1 base and J by 4 bases, 6 bases remained unmatched. This CDR3 spans 16 amino acids. Germline V gene lookup returns CDR1 SGHAT and CDR2 FQDESV (reference sequence). Here the CDR3 DNA reads TGTGCCAGCAGCTTAGAAGGCGGGGACAGGGGGTACGAGCAGTACTTC. It encodes CASSLEGGDRGYEQYF.

This clone was counted a single time. The chain is built from TRBV5-1 and TRBJ2-7, with a possible D match to TRBD2 (5 bases). The germline gives CDR1 SGHRS, CDR2 YFSETQ. Trimming took 0 bases from V and 2 from J, leaving 15 bases between them. This CDR3 region has 16 residues. CDR3 nucleotide sequence: TGCGCCAGCAGCTTGGAATCCAGGCAGCGGCCCTACGAGCAGTACTTC. As protein: CASSLESRQRPYEQYF. Drawing the rest from reference TRBV5-1 and TRBJ2-7, the complete variable domain is KAGVTQTPRYLIKTRGQQVTLSCSPISGHRSVSWYQQTPGQGLQFLFEYFSETQRNKGNFPGRFSGRQFSNSRSEMNVSTLELGDSALYLCASSLESRQRPYEQYFGPGTRLTVT.

This chain joins TRBV27 and TRBJ1-4; D remains unclear. This CDR3 has 14 amino acids. Deletions cut 0 bases from V and 4 bases from J, with 6 bases between. Per the germline V gene, CDR1 is MNHEY and CDR2 is SMNVEV (reference sequence). The CDR3, as DNA: TGTGCCAGCAGTTTATCCGGACTTAATGAAAAACTGTTTTTT. Translated: CASSLSGLNEKLFF.

V gene TRBV24-1 combines with J gene TRBJ2-1; D might be TRBD1 (6 bases). Germline loops: CDR1 KGHDR, CDR2 SFDVKD. CDR3 length: 14 residues. V was cut by 4 bases and J by 6 bases, with 12 bases left in between. The CDR3 is CATSEPGQGNEQFF. The DNA of the CDR3 is TGTGCCACCAGTGAACCGGGACAAGGCAATGAGCAGTTCTTC.

The DNA of the CDR3 is TGTGCCAGCAGCTTGGGCCTAATCGAGCAGTACTTC. It is translated as CASSLGLIEQYF. This chain uses TRBV5-5 with TRBJ2-7; unclear D gene. This CDR3 has 12 residues. Per germline, CDR1 SGHKS and CDR2 YYEKEE (reference sequence). Deletions cut 0 bases from V and 6 bases from J, with 7 bases between.

This sequence joins TRBV5-1 and TRBJ1-2; no reliable D call. Trimming removed 0 bases at V and 3 bases at J, with 9 bases between. Looked up from germline, CDR1 is SGHRS and CDR2 is YFSETQ. The CDR3 totals 14 residues. The CDR3 here is CASSLGGGDYGYTF. In DNA, the CDR3 is TGCGCCAGCAGCTTGGGGGGAGGTGACTATGGCTACACCTTC.

The chain has TRBV5-5 and TRBJ1-5; 7 bases are shared with TRBD1. Losses at the gene ends were 2 bases for V and 3 bases for J; bases not matched to a gene: 8. This CDR3 contains 16 residues. Germline assignment: CDR1 SGHKS and CDR2 YYEKEE (reference sequence). CDR3 nucleotide sequence: TGTGCCAGCAGCTTAGGGGACAGCAGTTACAATCAGCCCCAGCATTTT. Amino acid sequence: CASSLGDSSYNQPQHF. The full variable domain, with the rest looked up from reference TRBV5-5 and TRBJ1-5, is DAGVTQSPTHLIKTRGQQVTLRCSPISGHKSVSWYQQVLGQGPQFIFQYYEKEERGRGNFPDRFSARQFPNYSSELNVNALLLGDSALYLCASSLGDSSYNQPQHFGDGTRLSIL.